This T cell receptor (beta chain) was profiled in a study of cytomegalovirus exposure and HLA in healthy donors. The primer mix had 60 Vbeta and 13 Jbeta primers. In the study's own analysis: Approximately 12 million of the roughly 80 million unique TCR beta chains counted in a later analysis were shared. The data were produced by immunoSEQ multiplex PCR, yet TCRdb's version contains in-frame clones alone and is incomplete. Clone size and the V and J calls come from that table; the DNA yielded D and trimming. Of some 270,000 clones in the sample, approximately 91% were seen once. This clone was counted a single time. Its antigen is undetermined. Regarding the study as a whole: Using a false discovery rate of 0.05, a later analysis showed that approximately 17,000 TCR beta sequences were associated with HLA alleles.

V was trimmed by 4 bases and J by 4 bases, leaving 13 bases between them. The CDR3 is made up of 15 amino acids. Germline loops: CDR1 MNHNS, CDR2 SASEGT. The rearrangement uses TRBV6-1 and TRBJ1-4, with D tentatively TRBD1 (5 bases). This TCR was sampled from a girl aged 2-10 years in good health and CMV-seronegative. Sequenced material: PBMCs. The CDR3 loop is CASSGGGLSNEKLFF. The CDR3, as DNA: TGTGCCAGCAGTGGGGGGGGGTTGAGTAATGAAAAACTGTTTTTT.